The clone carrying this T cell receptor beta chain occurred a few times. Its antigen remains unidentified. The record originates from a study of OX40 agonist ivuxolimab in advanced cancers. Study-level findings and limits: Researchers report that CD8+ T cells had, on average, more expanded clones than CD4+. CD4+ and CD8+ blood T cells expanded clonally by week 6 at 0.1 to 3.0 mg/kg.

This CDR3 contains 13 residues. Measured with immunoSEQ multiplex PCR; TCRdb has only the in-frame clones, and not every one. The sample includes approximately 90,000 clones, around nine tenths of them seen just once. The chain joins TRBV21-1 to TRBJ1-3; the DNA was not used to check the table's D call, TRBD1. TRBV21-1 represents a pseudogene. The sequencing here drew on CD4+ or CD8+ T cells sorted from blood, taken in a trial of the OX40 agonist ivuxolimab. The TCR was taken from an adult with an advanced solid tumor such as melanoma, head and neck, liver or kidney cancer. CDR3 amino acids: CASRPDRGNTIYF. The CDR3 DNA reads TGTGCCAGCAGACCTGACAGAGGAAACACCATATATTTT.